The 30 T cell receptor beta chains presented below share a single source sample, sequenced in a study of metastatic and nonmetastatic thyroid tumors. Treatment of any kind had been given to no patient before thyroid surgery. TCRdb re-analyzed the PCR reads using MiXCR. The repertoire holds more than 13,000 clones, with about 12% as singletons. Sequenced material: blood. These receptors all stem from a female donor with papillary thyroid cancer or a benign thyroid nodule (not recorded which). Some clones in this sample may be carry-over from other donors' samples.

This clone was picked up many times. V usage is TRBV20-1 and J usage is TRBJ2-5, with 12 bases aligning to TRBD2. Germline lookup yields CDR1 DFQATT and CDR2 SNEGSKA (reference sequence). The CDR3 runs 14 residues. J was trimmed by 4 bases and V by 4 bases; bases with no gene match: 4. The CDR3 reads CSATRTSGIETQYF. The CDR3 bases are TGCAGTGCTACCAGGACTAGCGGGATAGAGACCCAGTACTTC.

In the case of this clone: A junction boundary mismatches the germline segment, possibly from a read error. The sample carries other DNA sequences with the same CDR3. The chain couples TRBV25-1 to TRBJ2-2; perhaps TRBD1 as D (6 bases). Per germline, CDR1 MGHDK and CDR2 SYGVNS. The CDR3 is 20 amino acids. The DNA for the CDR3 is TGTGCCAATCCCTTATACCGGGACAAGAGCCCGGCTGGAGTACCCGGGGAGTTGTTTTTT. Translated: CANPLYRDKSPAGVPGELFF.

By share, this clone ranks as medium-sized. The chain carries TRBV28 and TRBJ1-2, with a weak D call TRBD1 (6 bases). This CDR3 is built from 15 residues. Trimming pared 2 bases from V and 5 bases from J, leaving 15 bases between. Germline lookup yields CDR1 MDHEN and CDR2 SYDVKM. CDR3 in amino acids: CASSLRQDSLYGYTF. The CDR3 nucleotides read TGTGCCAGCAGTTTACGACAGGACAGTTTGTATGGCTACACCTTC.

This clone was observed at least ten times. Other DNA sequences in the same sample also yield this CDR3. The V and J genes are TRBV7-3 and TRBJ2-3; 7 positions match TRBD1. The ends lost 5 bases at V and 0 bases at J; junction bases unmatched: 2. Germline V lookup: CDR1 SGHTA, CDR2 FQGTGA. The CDR3 is 14 residues long. CDR3 sequence: CASSRGQSTDTQYF. In nucleotides, the CDR3 is TGTGCCAGCAGCCGGGGACAGAGCACAGATACGCAGTATTTT.

In its sample, this clone was seen many times. The chain carries TRBV3-1 and TRBJ2-5; 7 nucleotides align to TRBD1. The CDR3 has 15 amino acids. V trimming: 4 bases; J trimming: 1 base; junction bases outside the gene matches: 6. Germline values: CDR1 LGHDT, CDR2 YNNKEL (reference sequence). In DNA, the CDR3 is TGTGCCAGCAGCCGCCCTTCAGGGGGCCAAGAGACCCAGTACTTC. It codes for CASSRPSGGQETQYF.

This clone was observed at least ten times. This chain connects TRBV19 to TRBJ1-3; D is undetermined. V lost 9 bases, J lost 0 bases, and 18 bases lay in between. The germline V gene has CDR1 LNHDA and CDR2 SQIVND (reference sequence). The CDR3 totals 16 residues. The CDR3 loop reads CASEPGSASSGNTIYF. The DNA of the CDR3 is TGTGCCAGCGAACCCGGATCTGCCAGCTCTGGAAACACCATATATTTT.

At least ten counts were recorded for this clone. The J gene is TRBJ2-1, the V gene TRBV20-1, with D possibly being TRBD2 (6 bases). The V end lost 4 bases, the J end lost 5 bases, and 18 bases lay between the germline ends. CDR1 is DFQATT and CDR2 is SNEGSKA in the germline V gene (reference sequence). The CDR3 has 15 amino acids. The chain's CDR3 is CSAITTSSLNNEQFF. The CDR3 nucleotides read TGCAGTGCTATAACTACTAGCAGTTTAAACAATGAGCAGTTCTTC.

With regard to this clone: A much larger clone is a single base away; this may be a read error. This chain joins TRBV29-1 and TRBJ1-4; D ambiguous. V shed 5 bases and J shed 6 bases, with 13 bases lying between them. This CDR3 region has 13 residues. Per the germline V gene, CDR1 is SQVTM and CDR2 is ANQGSEA. The CDR3 DNA follows: TGCAGCGTTAGGACTCAGCTTGATGAAAAACTGTTTTTT. Translated, it gives CSVRTQLDEKLFF.

This clone was picked up many times. This chain connects TRBV7-3 to TRBJ2-3; 10 positions match TRBD2. The ends lost 1 base at V and 4 bases at J; junction bases unmatched: 8. The V gene's germline CDR1 is SGHTA and CDR2 FQGTGA. The CDR3 spans 17 residues. In nucleotides, the CDR3 is TGTGCCAGCAGCTTAAGAATAAGCGGGGGGGCTCCAGATACGCAGTATTTT. Protein product: CASSLRISGGAPDTQYF.

This clone was detected ten times or more. This sequence joins TRBV6-5 and TRBJ2-5, with no clear D. The germline CDR1 and CDR2 sequences are MNHEY and SVGAGI. V was cut by 0 bases and J by 8 bases, with 19 bases left in between. The CDR3 covers 16 residues. Here the CDR3 reads CASSYSWQTASVTQYF. DNA of the CDR3: TGTGCCAGCAGTTACTCGTGGCAAACGGCATCGGTTACCCAGTACTTC.

This clone came up many times. A clone one base away is much larger, so this may be a read error. This chain connects TRBV27 to TRBJ2-2; 8 nucleotides line up with TRBD2. The J segment lost 5 bases and the V segment lost 2 bases, leaving 13 bases of the junction unmatched. From germline, CDR1 is MNHEY and CDR2 SMNVEV (reference sequence). CDR3 length: 18 amino acids. CDR3 sequence: CASSLAHPSGGWTGELFF. In DNA form, the CDR3 reads TGTGCCAGCAGTTTAGCACACCCGAGCGGGGGTTGGACCGGGGAGCTGTTTTTT.

There are a few counts of this clone. In this CDR3 the conserved last residue, phenylalanine or tryptophan, is missing, so a read error is likely. The CDR3 protein is CASTGTGGPYEQYL. The CDR3 DNA is TGTGCCAGCACCGGGACAGGGGGCCCCTACGAGCAGTACCTC. The rearrangement links TRBV28 to TRBJ2-7; 12 positions agree with TRBD1. The CDR3 has 14 residues. V gave up 7 bases and J gave up 2 bases; unmatched junction bases: 3. Germline V CDR1 and CDR2: MDHEN, SYDVKM.

CDR3 coding DNA: TGTGCCAGCAGCCTACTAGCGGGGTCACAAGAGACCCAGTACTTC. Translating gives CASSLLAGSQETQYF. V is TRBV6-1 and J is TRBJ2-5, with TRBD2 identical over 10 bases. With V trimmed by 6 bases and J by 2 bases, 6 bases remained unmatched. CDR3 length equals 15 residues. Germline assignment: CDR1 MNHNS and CDR2 SASEGT.

This clone occurred many times. The rearrangement joins TRBV19 to TRBJ2-2; D is ambiguous. V was trimmed by 3 bases and J by 4 bases, leaving 15 bases between them. Germline values: CDR1 LNHDA, CDR2 SQIVND (reference sequence). This CDR3 has 16 amino acids. CDR3 sequence reads: CASSMEQPRATGELFF. The CDR3 region has the DNA TGTGCCAGTAGTATGGAACAGCCCCGAGCCACCGGGGAGCTGTTTTTT.

Many counts were recorded for this clone. J is TRBJ2-7 and V is TRBV11-2, with 11 bases matching TRBD1. Germline V gene lookup returns CDR1 SGHAT and CDR2 FQNNGV. J was trimmed by 4 bases and V by 5 bases; bases with no gene match: 13. The CDR3 spans 17 residues. The CDR3: CASSDPWTGGSEYEQYF. CDR3 in DNA: TGTGCCAGCAGCGACCCCTGGACAGGGGGCTCGGAGTACGAGCAGTACTTC. Filled out from reference TRBV11-2 and TRBJ2-7, the complete variable domain reads EAGVAQSPRYKIIEKRQSVAFWCNPISGHATLYWYQQILGQGPKLLIQFQNNGVVDDSQLPKDRFSAERLKGVDSTLKIQPAKLEDSAVYLCASSDPWTGGSEYEQYFGPGTRLTVT.

For this clone: Sequence at one end of the junction differs from germline and may be a read error. CDR3 residues: CASEDILKDIQYF. The CDR3 DNA reads as TGTGCCAGCGAGGACATCCTCAAAGACATTCAGTACTTC. The chain links TRBV7-9 to TRBJ2-4; D might be TRBD1 (5 bases). Germline CDR1 SEHNR, CDR2 FQNEAQ (reference sequence). The CDR3 loop spans 13 amino acids. Using reference TRBV7-9 and TRBJ2-4 for the parts outside the CDR3, the full variable domain is DTGVSQNPRHKITKRGQNVTFRCDPISEHNRLYWYRQTLGQGPEFLTYFQNEAQLEKSRLLSDRFSAERPKGSFSTLEIQRTEQGDSAMYLCASEDILKDIQYFGAGTRLSVL.

Ten or more counts support this clone. Other nucleotide sequences from this sample produce the same CDR3. The CDR3 sequence: CSVGQGSGTDTQYF. The CDR3 DNA reads TGCAGCGTTGGTCAGGGTTCCGGCACAGATACGCAGTATTTT. This chain joins TRBV29-1 and TRBJ2-3; TRBD1 is a possible D gene (5 bases). Trimming took 4 bases from V and 1 from J, leaving 12 bases between them. Germline assignment: CDR1 SQVTM and CDR2 ANQGSEA. CDR3 size: 14 residues.

This clone was seen at least ten times. J is TRBJ2-7 and V is TRBV7-6, with D tentatively TRBD1 (5 bases). The V end lost 0 bases, the J end lost 0 bases, and 12 bases lay between the germline ends. This CDR3 has 16 amino acids. The germline CDR1 and CDR2 sequences are SGHVS and FNYEAQ. The CDR3 loop reads CASSLAGEPSSYEQYF. The CDR3 region has the DNA TGTGCCAGCAGCTTAGCAGGGGAACCCAGCTCCTACGAGCAGTACTTC.

Sample share makes this clone medium-sized. This rearrangement joins TRBV10-3 to TRBJ2-7; 7 bases match TRBD2. The germline V gene encodes CDR1 ENHRY and CDR2 SYGVKD. After removal of 2 bases from V and 3 bases from J, the junction contained 4 bases not matched to a gene. The CDR3 consists of 14 residues. The CDR3 region has the DNA TGTGCCATCAGTGAGAGGGGACTAAACTACGAGCAGTACTTC. Translation gives CAISERGLNYEQYF.

This clone was observed at least ten times. V usage is TRBV4-2 and J usage is TRBJ1-5; maybe TRBD1 (6 bases). Germline CDR1 and CDR2: LGHNA and YNFKEQ. The CDR3 has 18 amino acids. V lost 3 bases and J lost 0, with 18 bases in between. CDR3 in DNA: TGTGCCAGCAGCCAGCAGGGGAGGGGACTTGGTAGCAATCAGCCCCAGCATTTT. Translating gives CASSQQGRGLGSNQPQHF.

This clone is medium-sized. The chain combines TRBV12-3 or TRBV12-4 with TRBJ1-2, with a possible D match to TRBD1 (6 bases). Between the trimmed V and J ends, which lost 8 bases and 7 bases, there was a span of 23 bases. The CDR3 runs to 15 residues. The CDR3 reads CASSVRGGGEGGYTF. In DNA form, the CDR3 reads TGTGCCAGCTCCGTTAGGGGAGGGGGGGAAGGTGGCTACACCTTC.

This clone is labeled as medium-sized (0.01 to 0.1%). The CDR3 loop is CASSLQAPDTQYF. The CDR3 coding sequence is TGTGCCAGCAGTTTGCAGGCACCAGATACGCAGTATTTT. This chain uses TRBV28 with TRBJ2-3; D remains ambiguous. The germline V and J ends were trimmed by 3 bases and 4 bases, with 8 bases remaining between them. Germline V gene sequence: CDR1 MDHEN, CDR2 SYDVKM. The CDR3 is 13 residues long.

A few counts support this clone. The chain carries TRBV15 and TRBJ2-5, with 7 bases that match TRBD2. Germline V gene data show CDR1 as LNHNV and CDR2 as YYDKDF (reference sequence). CDR3 length equals 13 residues. J gave up 5 bases and V 2 bases, and 2 bases lay outside the gene matches. The CDR3 DNA sequence: TGTGCCACCAGCAGATTCGGGGGGGAGACCCAGTACTTC. This encodes CATSRFGGETQYF.

This clone was observed a few times. The rearrangement uses TRBV9 and TRBJ2-4, with a weak D call TRBD2 (5 bases). V gave up 0 bases and J gave up 6 bases, with 7 bases separating them. This CDR3 contains 13 residues. CDR1 SGDLS and CDR2 YYNGEE come from the germline V gene. The CDR3 loop reads CASSVGERNIQYF. The CDR3 DNA reads as TGTGCCAGCAGCGTAGGGGAGAGAAACATTCAGTACTTC.

This clone was observed many times. The V call is TRBV10-3, the J call TRBJ1-4; 7 nucleotides match TRBD1. The germline gives CDR1 ENHRY, CDR2 SYGVKD. With V trimmed by 4 bases and J by 7 bases, 3 bases remained unmatched. CDR3 length equals 13 residues. DNA for the CDR3: TGTGCCATCAGTGGACAGGGTGGTGAAAAACTGTTTTTT. It is translated as CAISGQGGEKLFF.

In this sample, this clone turned up many times. The V gene is TRBV5-1, the J gene TRBJ2-7; no clear D. The V and J ends lost 8 bases and 1 base respectively, with 13 bases between them. The CDR3 length is 13 residues. Germline lookup yields CDR1 SGHRS and CDR2 YFSETQ. CDR3 sequence: CASRSTESYEQYF. CDR3 sequence (DNA): TGCGCCAGTCGTTCCACCGAGTCCTACGAGCAGTACTTC.

The V call is TRBV6-1, the J call TRBJ2-7; no reliable D call. Germline V lookup: CDR1 MNHNS, CDR2 SASEGT. V dropped 1 base and J dropped 1 base, with 8 bases sitting between them. The CDR3 has 14 residues. CDR3 in DNA: TGTGCCAGCAGTGAAGTGGTCCAGTCCTACGAGCAGTACTTC. Amino acid sequence: CASSEVVQSYEQYF.

This clone is medium-sized by share. This chain uses TRBV6-5 with TRBJ2-1, with 12 bases that match TRBD2. Germline V CDR1 and CDR2: MNHEY, SVGAGI. The CDR3 extends over 17 amino acids. V lost 5 bases, J lost 4 bases, and 9 bases stayed unmatched. The CDR3 bases are TGTGCCAGCAGTACCATCGGACTAGCGGGAAAGTACAATGAGCAGTTCTTC. It translates to CASSTIGLAGKYNEQFF.

This clone showed up many times. The chain has TRBV14 and TRBJ2-7; no clear D gene. Trimming left V 3 bases short and J 6 bases short, with 12 bases between. Germline V gene data show CDR1 as SGHDN and CDR2 as FVKESK. CDR3 length equals 13 residues. The CDR3 DNA reads as TGTGCCAGCAGCCAGCGCACAGTTTCCGAGCAGTACTTC. This codes for CASSQRTVSEQYF.

By sample fraction, this clone is medium-sized. The V call is TRBV6-1, the J call TRBJ2-2; D remains unclear. This CDR3 spans 15 amino acids. Between the trimmed V and J ends, which lost 2 bases and 0 bases, there was a span of 7 bases. Looked up from germline, CDR1 is MNHNS and CDR2 is SASEGT. CDR3 protein: CASSESRPNTGELFF. The CDR3 DNA sequence: TGTGCCAGCAGTGAATCCAGGCCGAACACCGGGGAGCTGTTTTTT.